The 20 T cell receptor beta chains below come from one sample, sequenced in a study of blood T cell repertoires in COVID-19. The table came from immunoSEQ multiplex PCR; TCRdb's copy has only in-frame clones and leaves some out. The sample includes 150,000 to 200,000 clones, roughly 88% of them seen just once. The material sequenced was PBMCs or T cells enriched from blood (not recorded which). These receptors were obtained from a man between 45 and 60 years old who had recovered from COVID-19.

The DNA for the CDR3 is TGCGCCAGCAGCTTATTTTCGGGACAGGGGCGAGAGACCCAGTACTTC. Its translation is CASSLFSGQGRETQYF. J is TRBJ2-5 and V is TRBV5-1; 10 nucleotides align to TRBD1. The germline gives CDR1 SGHRS, CDR2 YFSETQ. This CDR3 spans 16 amino acids. Trimming cost V 2 bases and J 4 bases; bases outside gene matches: 8.

This sequence joins TRBV30 and TRBJ1-6, with D hard to call. CDR1 is GTSNPN, CDR2 SVGIG, per germline (reference sequence). This CDR3 contains 14 residues. Trimming cost V 0 bases and J 9 bases, with 12 bases left between them. The CDR3 sequence: CAWSVTVSGSPLHF. As DNA, the CDR3 is TGTGCCTGGAGTGTAACAGTTTCTGGTTCACCCCTCCACTTT.

The chain employs TRBV7-8 and TRBJ1-3, with 8 bases fitting TRBD1. Germline loops: CDR1 SGHVS, CDR2 FQNEAQ. CDR3 length equals 15 residues. V lost 2 bases and J lost 3; bases outside the gene matches: 3. The CDR3 sequence: CASSLTQGVGNTIYF. The CDR3 DNA sequence: TGTGCCAGCAGCTTAACACAGGGGGTTGGAAACACCATATATTTT. The full variable domain, its missing parts supplied by reference TRBV7-8 and TRBJ1-3, is GAGVSQSPRYKVAKRGQDVALRCDPISGHVSLFWYQQALGQGPEFLTYFQNEAQLDKSGLPSDRFFAERPEGSVSTLKIQRTQQEDSAVYLCASSLTQGVGNTIYFGEGSWLTVV.

V and J are TRBV5-6 and TRBJ1-2; 8 positions match TRBD1. Unmatched junction bases numbered 13, after V lost 8 bases and J lost 4 bases. The CDR3 sequence is 15 residues long. Germline loops: CDR1 SGHDT, CDR2 YYEEEE. The CDR3 loop reads CASHAEGQGFYGYTF. For the CDR3, the DNA is TGTGCCAGTCACGCCGAAGGACAGGGCTTCTATGGCTACACCTTC.

This clone was seen a handful of times. The chain joins TRBV25-1 to TRBJ2-5; the D gene is possibly TRBD2 (6 bases). The CDR3 loop spans 14 amino acids. Deletions cut 5 bases from V and 7 bases from J, with 17 bases between. The germline V gene encodes CDR1 MGHDK and CDR2 SYGVNS. CDR3 protein: CASSLEGPVGTQYF. For the CDR3, the DNA is TGTGCCAGCAGTTTGGAGGGACCCGTGGGGACCCAGTACTTC.

The chain is built from TRBV21-1 and TRBJ1-2. TRBV21-1 constitutes a pseudogene. The CDR3 is 14 residues long. The CDR3 reads CASSNLTLNYGYTF. CDR3 DNA sequence: TGTGCCAGCAGCAACTTAACACTAAACTATGGCTACACCTTC.

V is TRBV6-5 and J is TRBJ1-3; D not certain. CDR3 length: 14 amino acids. The germline gives CDR1 MNHEY, CDR2 SVGAGI. The germline V and J ends were trimmed by 2 bases and 1 base, with 6 bases remaining between them. The CDR3 region has the DNA TGTGCCAGCAGTTACGGCAGATCTGGAAACACCATATATTTT. Its translation is CASSYGRSGNTIYF.

The rearrangement joins TRBV7-6 to TRBJ2-5, with 12 positions matching TRBD2. There are 16 residues in the CDR3. Per the germline V gene, CDR1 is SGHVS and CDR2 is FNYEAQ. V dropped 5 bases and J dropped 1; count of bases not matched to a gene: 5. Here the CDR3 DNA reads TGTGCCAGCAGCACCCTAGCGGGGGGGCCCCAAGAGACCCAGTACTTC. Its translation is CASSTLAGGPQETQYF.

The chain couples TRBV6-5 to TRBJ1-1, with D maybe TRBD1 (5 bases). Germline CDR1 and CDR2: MNHEY and SVGAGI. The CDR3 length is 15 residues. V shed 4 bases and J shed 1 base, with 13 bases lying between them. CDR3 sequence reads: CASSFEGRANTEAFF. The CDR3 DNA follows: TGTGCCAGCAGTTTTGAAGGCAGGGCGAACACTGAAGCTTTCTTT.

This clone appeared once. This chain links TRBV2 with TRBJ1-1; D is unclear. Germline V gene lookup returns CDR1 SNHLY and CDR2 FYNNEI. V dropped 4 bases and J dropped 4 bases, with 13 bases sitting between them. The CDR3 is 14 amino acids. DNA for the CDR3: TGTGCCAGCAGTGGGCAGCCCAGGCTCACTGAAGCTTTCTTT. It is translated as CASSGQPRLTEAFF. Full variable domain (rest looked up from reference TRBV2 and TRBJ1-1): EPEVTQTPSHQVTQMGQEVILRCVPISNHLYFYWYRQILGQKVEFLVSFYNNEISEKSEIFDDQFSVERPDGSNFTLKIRSTKLEDSAMYFCASSGQPRLTEAFFGQGTRLTVV.

This chain uses TRBV6-5 with TRBJ1-1; D might be TRBD1 (6 bases). The CDR3 has 14 amino acids. V was shortened by 6 bases and J by 0 bases, with 11 bases between the two germline ends. The V gene's germline CDR1 is MNHEY and CDR2 SVGAGI. The CDR3, as DNA: TGTGCCAGCAGCACCGGACAGATGAACACTGAAGCTTTCTTT. Translating it yields CASSTGQMNTEAFF.

The chain links TRBV5-1 to TRBJ1-2; TRBD1 agrees at 7 bases. The V gene's germline CDR1 is SGHRS and CDR2 YFSETQ. There are 17 residues in the CDR3. V trimming: 4 bases; J trimming: 2 bases; junction bases outside the gene matches: 14. CDR3 nucleotides: TGCGCCAGCAGCCAGCGAACCGGGACAGCCATAAACTATGGCTACACCTTC. This encodes CASSQRTGTAINYGYTF. Complete variable domain (other parts from reference TRBV5-1 and TRBJ1-2): KAGVTQTPRYLIKTRGQQVTLSCSPISGHRSVSWYQQTPGQGLQFLFEYFSETQRNKGNFPGRFSGRQFSNSRSEMNVSTLELGDSALYLCASSQRTGTAINYGYTFGSGTRLTVV.

The chain is built from TRBV19 and TRBJ1-2; possible D gene TRBD1, 5 bases. Between the trimmed V and J ends, which lost 2 bases and 8 bases, there was a span of 15 bases. This CDR3 contains 14 residues. The germline V gene has CDR1 LNHDA and CDR2 SQIVND (reference sequence). The CDR3 DNA follows: TGTGCCAGTAGTATATTAATGACAGCCAGGGGCTACACCTTC. The encoded protein is CASSILMTARGYTF. The complete variable domain, with remaining parts taken from reference TRBV19 and TRBJ1-2, reads DGGITQSPKYLFRKEGQNVTLSCEQNLNHDAMYWYRQDPGQGLRLIYYSQIVNDFQKGDIAEGYSVSREKKESFPLTVTSAQKNPTAFYLCASSILMTARGYTFGSGTRLTVV.

V gene TRBV5-4 combines with J gene TRBJ2-7; 11 bases align to TRBD1. V was clipped by 4 bases and J by 2 bases; unmatched bases: 5. From germline, CDR1 is SGHNT and CDR2 YYREEE (reference sequence). This CDR3 is built from 15 residues. As DNA, the CDR3 is TGTGCCAGCAGCAAACCGGGACAGGGGGCCTACGAGCAGTACTTC. This encodes CASSKPGQGAYEQYF.

The rearrangement uses TRBV30 and TRBJ1-4; TRBD1 is a possible D gene (5 bases). Trimming left V 7 bases short and J 5 bases short, with 11 bases between. Germline V gene lookup returns CDR1 GTSNPN and CDR2 SVGIG (reference sequence). The length of the CDR3 is 12 residues. The CDR3 reads CALRGENEKLFF. The CDR3 nucleotides are TGTGCCTTACGGGGGGAAAATGAAAAACTGTTTTTT.

The chain employs TRBV6-5 and TRBJ1-5, with TRBD1 as a possible D gene (5 bases). The CDR3 has 14 residues. V was clipped by 8 bases and J by 3 bases, with 14 bases between them. Germline V lookup: CDR1 MNHEY, CDR2 SVGAGI. The CDR3 DNA follows: TGTGCCAGCCGACAGCGTCCCGACAATCAGCCCCAGCATTTT. Translating gives CASRQRPDNQPQHF.

V and J are TRBV14 and TRBJ2-7; 9 nucleotides align to TRBD1. The V gene's germline CDR1 is SGHDN and CDR2 FVKESK. The trim removed 2 bases at V and 8 bases at J, leaving 4 bases unmatched. The CDR3 contains 13 residues. The CDR3 DNA reads as TGTGCCAGCAGCCAACAGACAGGGGGTAAGCAGTACTTC. Translation gives CASSQQTGGKQYF.

V and J are TRBV3-1 (or the pseudogene TRBV3-2) and TRBJ1-4; 7 nucleotides agree with TRBD1. Germline-derived CDR1 and CDR2 are LGHDT and YNNKEL (reference sequence). CDR3 length equals 15 residues. V lost 4 bases, J lost 3 bases, and 5 bases stayed unmatched. The CDR3 protein is CASSRQGAANEKLFF. The CDR3 region has the DNA TGTGCCAGCAGCCGACAGGGTGCGGCTAATGAAAAACTGTTTTTT.

The rearrangement joins TRBV6-5 to TRBJ1-3; D is perhaps TRBD1 (6 bases). The V gene's germline CDR1 is MNHEY and CDR2 SVGAGI. Trimming left V 0 bases short and J 0 bases short, with 9 bases between. The CDR3 is 16 amino acids. CDR3 nucleotides: TGTGCCAGCAGTTACTCGGGGGCGCACTCTGGAAACACCATATATTTT. This sequence encodes CASSYSGAHSGNTIYF.

The chain uses TRBV5-1 and TRBJ1-2, with D maybe TRBD1 (6 bases). Germline CDR1 SGHRS, CDR2 YFSETQ. The ends were cut back, 4 bases at V and 8 bases at J, with 21 bases in the middle. The CDR3 is made up of 15 amino acids. The CDR3 coding sequence is TGCGCCAGCAGCCCGAATTGGGGGGGCGATCACGGCTACACCTTC. Protein: CASSPNWGGDHGYTF.